The source of this T cell receptor (beta chain) is a study of Graves' ophthalmopathy and Graves' hyperthyroidism. Study-wide findings and caveats: Most expanded clonotypes in thyroid above 0.001 frequency also showed up in blood.

To note about this clonotype: Its target is not known.

Amplified material comprised TCR beta CDR3 regions derived from RNA transcripts. First-round RT-PCR relied on HTBI primers, and a second-round multiplex PCR came next. TCRdb re-called the multiplex PCR reads with MiXCR, one entry per CDR3 protein. This table holds 200,000 to 250,000 distinct CDR3 sequences, around a fifth found once. V was cut by 1 base and J by 4 bases, with 13 bases left in between. This CDR3 is built from 15 residues. Germline-derived CDR1 and CDR2 are LGHNA and YNFKEQ. The rearrangement links TRBV4-2 to TRBJ1-1; weak D call: TRBD1 (6 bases). This receptor was taken from a woman aged 50 to 65 with Graves' ophthalmopathy. Sequenced: peripheral blood. The CDR3 DNA follows: TGTGCCAGCAGCCAAGGGGGGGGCTCGGGCACTGAAGCTTTCTTT. It specifies CASSQGGGSGTEAFF.